These T cell receptor beta chains were read from a single sample in a study of blood T cell repertoires in COVID-19. TCRdb keeps only in-frame clones here, not all; method: immunoSEQ multiplex PCR. The table records 85,000 to 120,000 clones, 91% of them present only once. Material: peripheral blood. Source of these receptors: a man between 18 and 35 years old with acute or convalescent COVID-19. CDR3s include the opening cysteine and the closing phenylalanine or tryptophan. A D gene is named only where the DNA matches it firmly. Only some rows state a clone size, as once, few, many or a class for expanded clones.

>TRBD2|TRBV5-6|NA|TRBJ2-7
CASSFLAGVVFYEQYF
TGTGCCAGCAGCTTCTTAGCGGGAGTGGTATTCTACGAGCAGTACTTC
>NA|TRBV28|once|TRBJ1-2
CASSPSLGGDYGYTF
TGTGCCAGCAGCCCCAGTCTGGGAGGGGACTATGGCTACACCTTC
>TRBD1|TRBV4-1|NA|TRBJ2-5
CASSPTIDRVVLETQYF
TGCGCCAGCAGCCCGACGATCGACAGGGTAGTTTTAGAGACCCAGTACTTC
>NA|TRBV6-2/TRBV6-3|NA|TRBJ1-6
CASSPAGELNSPLHF
TGTGCCAGCAGCCCAGCTGGGGAGCTAAATTCACCCCTCCACTTT
>TRBD1|TRBV18|NA|TRBJ2-5
CASSPPGQGEKETQYF
TGTGCCAGCTCACCACCCGGACAGGGAGAAAAAGAGACCCAGTACTTC
>NA|TRBV9|NA|TRBJ2-1
CASSGGPYNEQFF
TGTGCCAGCAGCGGGGGCCCCTACAATGAGCAGTTCTTC
>TRBD1|TRBV27|once|TRBJ2-6
CASSPAPGQVKSGANVLTF
TGTGCCAGCAGTCCCGCCCCGGGACAGGTGAAATCTGGGGCCAACGTCCTGACTTTC
>NA|TRBV6-6|NA|TRBJ2-7
CASSTGPYEQYF
TGTGCCAGCTCGACTGGTCCCTACGAGCAGTACTTC
>TRBD1|TRBV30|NA|TRBJ1-1
CAWQPRDRVNTEAFF
TGTGCCTGGCAACCGAGGGACAGAGTGAACACTGAAGCTTTCTTT
>NA|TRBV4-1|NA|TRBJ1-2
CASSQPHQGARGYTF
TGCGCCAGCAGCCAACCACACCAAGGGGCGCGGGGCTACACCTTC
>NA|TRBV6-6|NA|TRBJ2-2
CASSLRGGLNTGELFF
TGTGCCAGCAGCCTGAGGGGGGGGCTGAACACCGGGGAGCTGTTTTTT
>NA|TRBV27|few|TRBJ1-6
CASRLNGENSPLHF
TGTGCCAGCCGACTGAACGGGGAGAATTCACCCCTCCACTTT
>NA|TRBV24-1|NA|TRBJ2-7
CATSAPGQYEQYF
TGTGCCACCAGTGCACCCGGACAGTACGAGCAGTACTTC
>NA|TRBV5-1|NA|TRBJ1-1
CASSFTVMNTEAFF
TGCGCCAGCAGCTTTACAGTGATGAACACTGAAGCTTTCTTT
>NA|TRBV14|NA|TRBJ1-1
CASSLWGGTTEAFF
TGTGCCAGCAGTCTTTGGGGGGGGACCACTGAAGCTTTCTTT
>NA|TRBV24-1|NA|TRBJ2-3
CATGDRWEGSDTQYF
TGTGCCACCGGGGACAGGTGGGAGGGTTCAGATACGCAGTATTTT
>TRBD1|TRBV7-9|few|TRBJ1-1
CASSLRTGGTEAFF
TGTGCCAGCAGCTTAAGGACAGGGGGCACTGAAGCTTTCTTT
>NA|TRBV7-7|NA|TRBJ2-7
CASSPSPPGTPPYEQYF
TGTGCCAGCAGCCCCTCACCCCCGGGAACGCCCCCCTACGAGCAGTACTTC
>NA|TRBV15|NA|TRBJ1-2
CATSRDRGASYGYTF
TGTGCCACCAGCAGAGATCGGGGGGCTAGCTATGGCTACACCTTC
>NA|TRBV18|NA|TRBJ1-6
CASSQQGEDSPLHF
TGTGCCAGCTCTCAACAGGGCGAGGATTCACCCCTCCACTTT
>TRBD1|TRBV7-9|NA|TRBJ2-2
CASISDRDTGELFF
TGTGCCAGCATCTCGGACAGGGACACCGGGGAGCTGTTTTTT
>TRBD2|TRBV29-1|NA|TRBJ2-1
CSVEGELATSSYNEQFF
TGCAGCGTTGAAGGGGAACTAGCGACAAGCTCCTACAATGAGCAGTTCTTC
>NA|TRBV1|NA|TRBJ2-7
CTSRRGADYEQYF
TGCACCAGCAGACGGGGGGCAGACTACGAGCAGTACTTC
>TRBD1|TRBV7-2|NA|TRBJ1-2
CASSTPDRALRDGGYTF
TGTGCCAGCAGCACACCAGACAGGGCCCTCCGGGATGGTGGCTACACCTTC
>NA|TRBV7-9|NA|TRBJ2-5
CASSFGSRGQETQYF
TGTGCCAGCAGCTTTGGCTCCCGCGGCCAAGAGACCCAGTACTTC
>NA|TRBV27|NA|TRBJ2-2
CASSLSGVVGAGELFF
TGTGCCAGCAGTTTATCTGGAGTCGTAGGGGCCGGGGAGCTGTTTTTT
>TRBD1|TRBV19|NA|TRBJ1-2
CASTTGGDRNGYTF
TGTGCCAGTACAACAGGGGGCGACAGAAATGGCTACACCTTC
>TRBD1|TRBV6-5|NA|TRBJ2-5
CASSYSGRGHQETQYF
TGTGCCAGCAGTTACTCGGGAAGGGGGCATCAAGAGACCCAGTACTTC
>NA|TRBV6-5|NA|TRBJ2-1
CASSQAGPSYEQFF
TGTGCCAGCAGTCAGGCGGGCCCTAGCTATGAGCAGTTCTTC
>NA|TRBV4-1|once|TRBJ1-2
CASSPLGGAGGRSYTF
TGCGCCAGCAGCCCCCTTGGGGGGGCCGGAGGGAGAAGCTACACCTTC
>NA|TRBV30|NA|TRBJ2-7
CAWSVSYEQYF
TGTGCCTGGAGTGTATCGTACGAGCAGTACTTC
>NA|TRBV29-1|NA|TRBJ1-1
CSVEGRMNTEAFF
TGCAGCGTTGAGGGGAGAATGAACACTGAAGCTTTCTTT
>TRBD2|TRBV11-2|NA|TRBJ2-1
CASSPYTSGRFNEQFF
TGTGCCAGCAGCCCCTACACTAGCGGGAGGTTTAATGAGCAGTTCTTC
>NA|TRBV7-9|NA|TRBJ1-1
CASSLESGRNTEAFF
TGTGCCAGCAGCTTAGAATCTGGGAGGAACACTGAAGCTTTCTTT
>TRBD2|TRBV5-1|NA|TRBJ2-3
CASSLYPSTSAAYTDTQYF
TGCGCCAGCAGCTTGTATCCGTCGACTAGCGCGGCTTACACAGATACGCAGTATTTT
>NA|TRBV11-2|NA|TRBJ1-1
CASSSDRNTEAFF
TGTGCCAGCAGCTCCGACAGGAACACTGAAGCTTTCTTT
>NA|TRBV7-9|NA|TRBJ1-3
CASRGQTYSGNTIYF
TGTGCCAGCAGAGGACAGACCTACTCTGGAAACACCATATATTTT
>NA|TRBV3-1/TRBV3-2|NA|TRBJ1-2
CASSSFREDRYGYTF
TGTGCCAGCAGCTCCTTCAGGGAGGATCGCTATGGCTACACCTTC
>NA|TRBV7-9|NA|TRBJ2-7
CASSPSGPYEQYF
TGTGCCAGCAGCCCCAGCGGACCCTACGAGCAGTACTTC
>NA|TRBV5-4|once|TRBJ1-1
CASSLGLTGNTEAFF
TGTGCCAGCAGCTTGGGCCTAACAGGGAACACTGAAGCTTTCTTT
>NA|TRBV19|NA|TRBJ1-5
CASSIVAGSNQPQHF
TGTGCCAGTAGTATCGTGGCAGGTAGCAATCAGCCCCAGCATTTT
>NA|TRBV10-2|NA|TRBJ1-5
CASSEILGAWHF
TGCGCCAGCAGTGAGATTCTGGGGGCCTGGCATTTT
>NA|TRBV7-8|NA|TRBJ1-1
CASSRDTGRPEAFF
TGTGCCAGCAGCCGGGACACCGGGAGGCCTGAAGCTTTCTTT
>NA|TRBV3-1/TRBV3-2|NA|TRBJ1-1
CASSQRMPSLNTEAFF
TGTGCCAGCAGCCAGAGGATGCCTTCACTGAACACTGAAGCTTTCTTT
>TRBD1|TRBV18|NA|TRBJ1-5
CASSPGTGGLYQPQHF
TGTGCCAGCTCACCCGGGACAGGGGGCCTGTATCAGCCCCAGCATTTT
>NA|TRBV4-2|NA|TRBJ1-2
CASSQDQPGGGYGYTF
TGTGCCAGCAGCCAAGATCAGCCCGGGGGAGGCTATGGCTACACCTTC
>NA|TRBV6-2/TRBV6-3|NA|TRBJ1-5
CASSFQGSSNQPQHF
TGTGCCAGCAGTTTCCAGGGGAGTAGCAATCAGCCCCAGCATTTT
>NA|TRBV6-5|NA|TRBJ1-1
CASRPLGSTEAFF
TGTGCCAGCAGACCTCTCGGGAGCACTGAAGCTTTCTTT
>TRBD2|TRBV5-6|NA|TRBJ2-7
CASSLAASGRYEQYF
TGTGCCAGCAGCTTGGCGGCTAGCGGTCGCTACGAGCAGTACTTC
>TRBD1|TRBV27|NA|TRBJ2-7
CASRPIGTGSPHEQYF
TGTGCCAGCAGACCGATCGGGACAGGGTCCCCCCACGAGCAGTACTTC
>TRBD1|TRBV5-1|NA|TRBJ1-2
CASSLEGQALYGYTF
TGCGCCAGCAGCTTGGAGGGACAGGCCCTCTATGGCTACACCTTC
>TRBD2|TRBV3-1/TRBV3-2|NA|TRBJ2-1
CASSPSPTSENYNEQFF
TGTGCCAGCAGCCCCTCGCCGACTAGCGAAAACTACAATGAGCAGTTCTTC
>NA|TRBV6-5|NA|TRBJ1-2
CASSPERNYGYTF
TGTGCCAGCAGCCCGGAGCGAAACTATGGCTACACCTTC
>NA|TRBV25-1|NA|TRBJ2-5
CASSAIETQYF
TGTGCCAGCAGTGCTATAGAGACCCAGTACTTC